A selection of T cell receptor beta chains follows, all from one sample in a study of shared clonotypes between healthy human individuals. The data were produced by immunoSEQ multiplex PCR, yet TCRdb's version contains in-frame clones alone and is incomplete. The sample lists hundreds of thousands of clones, about 96% occurring once. The sequencing input was naive CD4+ T cells sorted from blood. These receptor sequences come from a young woman in good health. Both conserved end residues are part of each CDR3. The D gene is left open where the match is weak. Expanded clones get a size class; other rows say once, few or many, or leave the size out.

D,size,V,J,CDR3,DNA
.,.,TRBV7-9,TRBJ1-2,CASSLAGGGDGYTF,TGTGCCAGCAGCTTAGCAGGTGGGGGCGACGGCTACACCTTC
TRBD1,.,TRBV5-4,TRBJ1-1,CASSSYRGGTEAFF,TGTGCCAGCAGCTCCTACAGGGGAGGCACTGAAGCTTTCTTT
TRBD1,once,TRBV6-1,TRBJ2-5,CASSRDRKETQYF,TGTGCCAGCAGTCGGGACAGGAAAGAGACCCAGTACTTC
.,.,TRBV5-1,TRBJ1-1,CASSSSGRENTEAFF,TGCGCCAGCAGCTCCTCGGGGAGAGAGAACACTGAAGCTTTCTTT
.,.,TRBV11-2,TRBJ2-5,CASSLAPQETQYF,TGTGCCAGCAGCTTGGCTCCGCAAGAGACCCAGTACTTC
.,.,TRBV5-1,TRBJ2-1,CASSLVPYNEQFF,TGCGCCAGCAGCTTGGTACCTTACAATGAGCAGTTCTTC
TRBD2,.,TRBV7-6,TRBJ2-5,CASSWAGGAETQYF,TGTGCCAGCAGCTGGGCGGGGGGGGCGGAGACCCAGTACTTC
.,.,TRBV18,TRBJ1-1,CASSLGEGTEAFF,TGTGCCAGCTCACTAGGCGAAGGCACTGAAGCTTTCTTT
.,.,TRBV11-1,TRBJ1-4,CASSREIGKSADEKLFF,TGTGCCAGCAGCAGGGAAATCGGGAAATCAGCGGACGAAAAACTGTTTTTT
.,.,TRBV6-5,TRBJ2-1,CASSYSTGFGNEQFF,TGTGCCAGCAGTTACTCAACAGGGTTTGGAAATGAGCAGTTCTTC
.,.,TRBV29-1,TRBJ1-2,CSAGEISYGYTF,TGCAGCGCTGGCGAGATCAGCTATGGCTACACCTTC
.,.,TRBV6-1,TRBJ2-5,CASISETQYF,TGTGCCAGCATCTCGGAGACCCAGTACTTC
TRBD1,.,TRBV28,TRBJ2-5,CASSLSGTGGRETQYF,TGTGCCAGCAGTTTATCAGGGACAGGGGGCCGGGAGACCCAGTACTTC
.,.,TRBV6-6,TRBJ2-2,CASSPRANTGELFF,TGTGCCAGCAGCCCTCGAGCGAACACCGGGGAGCTGTTTTTT
TRBD2,.,TRBV19,TRBJ2-3,CASSIEKAGGTTDTQYF,TGTGCCAGTAGTATAGAAAAAGCGGGAGGTACCACAGATACGCAGTATTTT
.,.,TRBV29-1,TRBJ1-1,CSASGATEAFF,TGCAGCGCCTCTGGGGCCACTGAAGCTTTCTTT
TRBD1,.,TRBV28,TRBJ1-2,CASSSGQGGGYTF,TGTGCCAGCAGTTCAGGACAGGGTGGTGGCTACACCTTC
.,.,TRBV19,TRBJ2-7,CASRNWGEQYF,TGTGCCAGTAGAAACTGGGGCGAGCAGTACTTC
.,.,TRBV5-6,TRBJ2-7,CASSLPPGEQYF,TGTGCCAGCAGCTTGCCCCCAGGAGAGCAGTACTTC
.,.,TRBV5-1,TRBJ2-1,CASSLATISVNEQFF,TGCGCCAGCAGCTTGGCCACAATTAGTGTGAATGAGCAGTTCTTC
TRBD1,.,TRBV19,TRBJ1-4,CASSRTGGTNEKLFF,TGTGCCAGTAGTCGGACAGGGGGCACTAATGAAAAACTGTTTTTT
TRBD1,once,TRBV30,TRBJ2-7,CASGQTYEQYF,TGTGCCTCGGGACAGACCTACGAGCAGTACTTC
.,.,TRBV28,TRBJ1-2,CASSSQIPGRTNYGYTF,TGTGCCAGCAGTTCCCAAATTCCGGGACGCACTAACTATGGCTACACCTTC
.,.,TRBV5-1,TRBJ2-5,CASSLAPGPETQYF,TGCGCCAGCAGCTTGGCACCGGGCCCAGAGACCCAGTACTTC
.,.,TRBV30,TRBJ1-1,CAGGNTEAFF,TGTGCCGGGGGGAACACTGAAGCTTTCTTT
.,.,TRBV25-1,TRBJ2-7,CASSEQPYEQYF,TGTGCCAGCAGTGAGCAACCCTACGAGCAGTACTTC
.,.,TRBV29-1,TRBJ1-1,CSVERGVTEAFF,TGCAGCGTTGAAAGGGGGGTCACTGAAGCTTTCTTT
TRBD1,once,TRBV6-6,TRBJ2-7,CASSAGGEQYF,TGTGCCAGCAGCGCAGGGGGCGAGCAGTACTTC
.,.,TRBV18,TRBJ1-4,CASSQSGTREKLFF,TGTGCCAGCTCACAATCCGGGACACGAGAAAAACTGTTTTTT
TRBD1,.,TRBV19,TRBJ1-5,CASSPGQGYQPQHF,TGTGCCAGTAGCCCGGGACAGGGATATCAGCCCCAGCATTTT